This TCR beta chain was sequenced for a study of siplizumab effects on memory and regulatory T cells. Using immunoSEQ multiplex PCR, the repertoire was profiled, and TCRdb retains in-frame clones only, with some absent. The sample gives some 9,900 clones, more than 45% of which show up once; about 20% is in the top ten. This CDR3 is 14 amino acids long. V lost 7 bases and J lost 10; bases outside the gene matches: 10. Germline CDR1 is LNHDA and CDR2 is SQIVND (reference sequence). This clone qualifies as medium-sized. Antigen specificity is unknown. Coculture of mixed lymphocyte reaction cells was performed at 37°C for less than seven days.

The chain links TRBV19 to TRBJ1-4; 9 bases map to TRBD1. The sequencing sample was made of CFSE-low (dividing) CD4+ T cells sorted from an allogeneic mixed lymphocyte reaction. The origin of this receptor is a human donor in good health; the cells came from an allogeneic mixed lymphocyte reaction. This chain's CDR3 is CASTPSGQGGKLFF. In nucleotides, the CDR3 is TGTGCCAGTACCCCATCGGGACAGGGCGGAAAACTGTTTTTT.